This note documents a single T cell receptor beta chain sequence. CDR3 length: 15 residues. V dropped 1 base and J dropped 6 bases, with 15 bases sitting between them. Germline V gives CDR1 SEHNR, CDR2 FQNEAQ (reference sequence). This sample stems from a study of cytomegalovirus exposure and HLA in healthy donors. PCR was performed using 60 Vbeta and 13 Jbeta primers. Only in-frame clones appear in the TCRdb table, and some are missing; sequencing was by immunoSEQ multiplex PCR. This table holds tens of thousands of clones. This TCR derives from a man aged 35 to 55 in good health and CMV-seronegative. The sequencing sample was made of PBMCs. The chain joins TRBV7-9 to TRBJ1-1, with D possibly matching TRBD1 (6 bases). The CDR3 protein is CASSLDPGVFSEAFF. CDR3 in DNA: TGTGCCAGCAGCTTAGACCCAGGGGTATTTTCTGAAGCTTTCTTT.